This T cell receptor (beta chain) was captured by sequencing in a study of blood T cell repertoires in COVID-19. Using immunoSEQ multiplex PCR, the repertoire was profiled, and TCRdb retains in-frame clones only, with some absent. This sample carries a few hundred thousand clones, roughly nine tenths of them seen once, and the ten largest clones take under 7.5%. The sample taken for sequencing was peripheral blood. The receptor was isolated from a man in his late teens or twenties who had recovered from COVID-19.

DNA for the CDR3: TGCAGCGTTCGAGGACAGGACTATGGCTACACCTTC. Translating it yields CSVRGQDYGYTF. The chain carries TRBV29-1 and TRBJ1-2; 7 nucleotides line up with TRBD1. CDR3 size: 12 residues. J lost 3 bases, V lost 5 bases, and 3 bases had no gene match. The germline V gene has CDR1 SQVTM and CDR2 ANQGSEA.